This is a list of T cell receptor beta chains from one sample in a study of cytomegalovirus exposure and HLA in healthy donors. The table came from immunoSEQ multiplex PCR; TCRdb's copy has only in-frame clones and leaves some out. The sample consists of over 85,000 clones, approximately 84% of them appearing once. Sequencing was carried out using PBMCs. Receptors originate from a middle-aged man in good health and CMV-seronegative. Each CDR3 is given with its conserved first and last residue. A D gene is named only where the DNA matches it firmly. Size tells how often a clone was seen (once, few, many) or the class of an expanded clone, and some rows leave it out.

d_call	clone_size	j_call	v_call	cdr3_aa	cdr3_nt
TRBD1	.	TRBJ1-5	TRBV4-1	CASSHRQGGDQPQHF	TGCGCCAGCAGCCATCGACAGGGAGGAGATCAGCCCCAGCATTTT
TRBD1	.	TRBJ1-6	TRBV4-2	CASSPTGRSPLHF	TGTGCCAGCAGTCCGACAGGGCGGTCACCCCTCCACTTT
TRBD1	.	TRBJ1-2	TRBV30	CAWTPRDRDPSYTF	TGTGCCTGGACCCCGAGGGACAGGGATCCCTCCTACACCTTC
TRBD1	.	TRBJ1-1	TRBV25-1	CASSATGGSMNTEAFF	TGTGCCAGCAGTGCAACAGGGGGTTCGATGAACACTGAAGCTTTCTTT
TRBD1	.	TRBJ1-1	TRBV15	CATSNRAGGTEAFF	TGTGCCACCAGCAACAGAGCAGGGGGGACTGAAGCTTTCTTT
TRBD1	.	TRBJ2-2	TRBV5-1	CASSPGTAGELFF	TGCGCCAGCAGCCCGGGGACAGCCGGGGAGCTGTTTTTT
.	.	TRBJ2-7	TRBV7-2	CASSLVTSSYEQYF	TGTGCCAGCAGCTTAGTCACGAGCTCCTACGAGCAGTACTTC
.	.	TRBJ1-3	TRBV5-1	CANDRGGQDTIYF	TGCGCCAACGATCGGGGGGGGCAGGACACCATATATTTT
.	.	TRBJ2-1	TRBV5-1	CASSSGVGGGREQFF	TGCGCCAGCAGCTCCGGGGTTGGGGGGGGCAGGGAGCAGTTCTTC
.	.	TRBJ1-1	TRBV7-2	CASSPNGGIVTEAFF	TGTGCCAGCAGCCCCAACGGCGGTATAGTTACTGAAGCTTTCTTT
TRBD1	.	TRBJ1-3	TRBV7-9	CASSSTGGAGGNTIYF	TGTGCCAGCAGCTCGACAGGGGGCGCGGGTGGAAACACCATATATTTT
.	.	TRBJ1-4	TRBV6-5	CATSGDVNEKLFF	TGTGCCACCTCAGGGGACGTTAACGAAAAACTGTTTTTT
TRBD2	.	TRBJ2-3	TRBV7-9	CASSPGSGGGIRDTQYF	TGTGCCAGCAGCCCCGGGAGCGGCGGGGGGATAAGAGATACGCAGTATTTT
.	.	TRBJ2-2	TRBV6-5	CASSYSGEVSTGELFF	TGTGCCAGCAGTTACTCGGGGGAGGTAAGCACCGGGGAGCTGTTTTTT
TRBD1	.	TRBJ1-5	TRBV4-2	CASSDVDRTRIQPQHF	TGTGCCAGCAGCGACGTGGACAGGACCAGAATCCAGCCCCAGCATTTT
TRBD1	.	TRBJ1-3	TRBV5-4	CASSLSGTGTGNTIYF	TGTGCCAGCAGCTTGTCCGGGACAGGGACGGGAAACACCATATATTTT
.	.	TRBJ1-1	TRBV6-1	CASIEVRGSGEAFF	TGTGCCAGCATCGAAGTCCGTGGTTCCGGTGAAGCTTTCTTT
TRBD1	.	TRBJ2-1	TRBV2	CASRAGGSYNEQFF	TGTGCCAGCAGAGCAGGGGGCTCCTACAATGAGCAGTTCTTC
TRBD2	.	TRBJ2-6	TRBV6-5	CASSYSRGAGANVLTF	TGTGCCAGCAGTTACTCACGGGGGGCTGGGGCCAACGTCCTGACTTTC
.	.	TRBJ1-4	TRBV7-2	CASSLVGGVEKLFF	TGTGCCAGCAGCTTAGTGGGGGGGGTTGAAAAACTGTTTTTT
.	few	TRBJ2-7	TRBV14	CASSQDLRTTANEQYF	TGTGCCAGCAGCCAAGATCTACGGACAACGGCCAACGAGCAGTACTTC
TRBD2	.	TRBJ2-3	TRBV29-1	CSVEETSGTQYF	TGCAGCGTTGAAGAAACTAGCGGTACGCAGTATTTT
.	once	TRBJ1-1	TRBV4-1	CASSQDIRGNTEAFF	TGCGCCAGCAGCCAAGATATACGAGGGAACACTGAAGCTTTCTTT